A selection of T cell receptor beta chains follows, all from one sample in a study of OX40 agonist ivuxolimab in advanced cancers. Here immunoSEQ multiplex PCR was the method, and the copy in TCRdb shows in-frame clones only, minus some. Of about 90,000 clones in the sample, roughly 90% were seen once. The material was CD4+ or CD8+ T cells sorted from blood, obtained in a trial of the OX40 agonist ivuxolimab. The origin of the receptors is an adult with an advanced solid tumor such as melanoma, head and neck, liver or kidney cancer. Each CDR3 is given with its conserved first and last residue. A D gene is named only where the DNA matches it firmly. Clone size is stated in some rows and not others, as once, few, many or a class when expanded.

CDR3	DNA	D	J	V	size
CASIQGQTQYF	TGTGCCAGTATACAGGGCCAGACCCAGTACTTC	NA	TRBJ2-5	TRBV28	NA
CASSVLAGTYNEQFF	TGTGCCAGCAGCGTACTCGCGGGAACCTACAATGAGCAGTTCTTC	NA	TRBJ2-1	TRBV9	NA
CASSPRTSFNEQFF	TGTGCCAGCAGCCCTAGGACTAGTTTCAATGAGCAGTTCTTC	TRBD2	TRBJ2-1	TRBV5-4	NA
CASSQDSGSGETQYF	TGTGCCAGCAGTCAGGACAGCGGGAGTGGGGAGACCCAGTACTTC	TRBD2	TRBJ2-5	TRBV2	NA
CASSEVRDFRFF	TGTGCCAGCAGTGAAGTTCGGGATTTCCGGTTCTTC	NA	TRBJ2-1	TRBV6-1	NA
CASSFRTDSPNYGYTF	TGTGCCAGCAGCTTCCGGACAGACTCTCCTAACTATGGCTACACCTTC	NA	TRBJ1-2	TRBV5-4	once
CASSSGLAGVADTQYF	TGTGCCAGCAGCTCGGGACTAGCGGGAGTTGCAGATACGCAGTATTTT	TRBD2	TRBJ2-3	TRBV7-7	NA
CASSEYTDTQYF	TGTGCCAGCAGCGAATACACAGATACGCAGTATTTT	NA	TRBJ2-3	TRBV2	NA
CASSIAGGLGEQFF	TGTGCCAGTAGTATAGCGGGGGGCCTTGGCGAGCAGTTCTTC	NA	TRBJ2-1	TRBV19	NA
CASSVSPPGDTEAFF	TGTGCCAGCAGCGTTTCCCCGCCAGGGGATACTGAAGCTTTCTTT	NA	TRBJ1-1	TRBV7-9	NA
CASSYPGQGAYEQYF	TGTGCCAGCAGTTACCCGGGACAGGGGGCTTACGAGCAGTACTTC	TRBD1	TRBJ2-7	TRBV6-6	NA
CASSRTHPRDTQYF	TGCGCCAGCAGCAGGACCCACCCAAGGGATACGCAGTATTTT	NA	TRBJ2-3	TRBV5-1	few
CASSGQGYQPQHF	TGTGCCAGCAGTGGACAGGGATATCAGCCCCAGCATTTT	TRBD1	TRBJ1-5	TRBV27	NA
CASRPTVNYGYTF	TGTGCCAGCAGACCCACAGTGAACTATGGCTACACCTTC	NA	TRBJ1-2	TRBV6-6	few
CASSSAPVDVSSYNEQFF	TGTGCCAGCAGTTCAGCCCCCGTTGACGTAAGCTCCTACAATGAGCAGTTCTTC	NA	TRBJ2-1	TRBV28	NA
CASRPIQGPYEQYF	TGTGCCAGCAGGCCGATCCAGGGCCCCTACGAGCAGTACTTC	NA	TRBJ2-7	TRBV28	once
CASSQELGARAKTQYF	TGTGCCAGCAGCCAAGAATTGGGGGCCAGAGCGAAGACCCAGTACTTC	NA	TRBJ2-5	TRBV14	NA
CASSSNALGQGIDYGYTF	TGTGCCAGCAGCTCGAACGCCCTGGGACAGGGTATCGACTATGGCTACACCTTC	TRBD1	TRBJ1-2	TRBV11-2	NA
CASSLGTAGGEQYF	TGCGCCAGCAGCTTGGGGACAGCGGGGGGCGAGCAGTACTTC	TRBD2	TRBJ2-7	TRBV5-1	NA
CASSVDMGGTDTQYF	TGTGCCAGCAGCGTAGATATGGGCGGCACAGATACGCAGTATTTT	NA	TRBJ2-3	TRBV9	NA
CATSWTREETQYF	TGTGCCACCAGCTGGACTAGAGAGGAGACCCAGTACTTC	TRBD2	TRBJ2-5	TRBV15	NA
CASSDPGTRGSNQPQHF	TGCGCCAGCAGTGATCCCGGGACTCGAGGTAGCAATCAGCCCCAGCATTTT	NA	TRBJ1-5	TRBV10-2	NA
CASSRGGLGTDTQYF	TGTGCCAGCAGCCGGGGGGGACTGGGCACAGATACGCAGTATTTT	TRBD2	TRBJ2-3	TRBV7-2	NA
CASSEDSRDSYNEQFF	TGTGCCAGCAGTGAAGATTCGCGAGACTCCTACAATGAGCAGTTCTTC	NA	TRBJ2-1	TRBV6-1	NA
CASSPDRGSYNEQFF	TGTGCCAGCAGCCCGGACAGGGGATCCTACAATGAGCAGTTCTTC	TRBD1	TRBJ2-1	TRBV7-2	NA
CASSAAGAGTGELFF	TGTGCCAGCAGTGCGGCGGGAGCAGGGACCGGGGAGCTGTTTTTT	TRBD2	TRBJ2-2	TRBV6-1	NA
CASSQTGAGYYGYTF	TGTGCCAGCAGCCAGACCGGGGCGGGGTACTATGGCTACACCTTC	NA	TRBJ1-2	TRBV7-3	NA
CASSLRGPGGRETQYF	TGTGCCAGCAGCTTAAGGGGCCCCGGGGGCCGAGAGACCCAGTACTTC	NA	TRBJ2-5	TRBV7-3	NA
CASSARTSGREQFF	TGTGCCAGCAGCGCCCGGACTAGCGGGAGGGAGCAGTTCTTC	TRBD2	TRBJ2-1	TRBV7-2	once
CASSTPSSPNQPQHF	TGTGCCAGTAGTACACCAAGTTCTCCCAATCAGCCCCAGCATTTT	NA	TRBJ1-5	TRBV19	NA
CASSAGGDQPQHF	TGTGCCAGCTCTGCGGGGGGGGATCAGCCCCAGCATTTT	NA	TRBJ1-5	TRBV18	NA
CASSETPGGGSDTQYF	TGTGCCAGCAGTGAAACCCCCGGGGGGGGATCAGATACGCAGTATTTT	TRBD2	TRBJ2-3	TRBV2	NA
CASSSEGLAAVGQYF	TGTGCCAGCAGTTCCGAGGGACTAGCGGCCGTGGGGCAGTATTTT	TRBD2	TRBJ2-3	TRBV27	NA
CASSIMAGGFNEQFF	TGTGCCAGTAGTATTATGGCGGGAGGGTTCAATGAGCAGTTCTTC	TRBD2	TRBJ2-1	TRBV19	NA
CASSSPGQGLPEAFF	TGTGCCAGCAGTTCCCCGGGACAGGGACTTCCTGAAGCTTTCTTT	TRBD1	TRBJ1-1	TRBV27	NA
CASSGGRDLSKMYLYEQYF	TGTGCCAGCAGCGGCGGACGGGACCTCTCGAAGATGTATCTCTACGAGCAGTACTTC	NA	TRBJ2-7	TRBV27	NA
CASSLDGLSNEKLFF	TGTGCCAGCAGTTTAGATGGGCTGTCTAATGAAAAACTGTTTTTT	NA	TRBJ1-4	TRBV27	NA